This TCR beta chain was obtained from a study of shared T cell receptors in the human thymus (dated by TCRdb to the early 2020s). Background for the entire study: The study examined how self-reactive, shared T-cell receptor alpha chains are generated in the human thymus.

In the case of this clone: The antigen it binds to is not known. No much larger clonotype is one base removed from it; base qualities were not supplied.

Library generation was performed with the immunoSEQ multiplex PCR assay. Sourced from immuneACCESS, this table was stored by TCRdb with only in-frame sequences that have V and J called. A share of the clones is absent; for the studies checked, an unresolved V gene accounts for under half, and the remainder has no known explanation. This sample is represented by about 710,000 clones; around 87% of them were singletons. 0.0094% of the sample belongs to the ten largest clones. Its CDR3 holds 14 amino acids, cysteine through phenylalanine. The retained sequence is limited to the CDR3, 42 bases, with the frame set at the first base. The germline V gene encodes CDR1 MDHEN and CDR2 SYDVKM. V gives up 3 bases and J gives up 5 bases, and the segment between their germline ends measures 14 bases. The sample also formed part of further work on human thymus T cells. Per that second paper: Donors were immunologically healthy infants undergoing open corrective cardiac surgery for congenital heart defects in Finland. Thymus tissue was obtained as surgical resects removed during corrective cardiac surgery. Usage of V and J gene segments appeared to be biased in both the thymic and the peripheral blood repertoires. The related research reported highly overlapping thymic TCR repertoires among unrelated individuals. The study characterized TCR alpha and beta repertoires from about 8 infant thymus samples and a few related peripheral blood samples. The infant donors were about 7 to 244 days old, and the cohort included more than five males and two females. Thymocytes were released mechanically from tissue and stored at -70 °C as pellets of roughly 9-31 million cells. A QIAsymphony instrument was used to extract genomic DNA from frozen cell pellets. The immunoSEQ multiplex PCR assay was used to amplify the TCRB and TCRAD loci from a standardized amount of quality-controlled genomic DNA. The amplicons spanned the V(D)J region and were long enough to cover the CDR3 and allow V and J genes to be identified. Through the commercial immunoSEQ service, the amplicons were sequenced on an Illumina platform. Corrections for primer bias and sequencing errors followed previously described methods, while TCRAD and TCRB definitions were based on the IMGT database. The repertoires were analysed using immunoSEQ Analyzer 3.0 and VDJTools for basic statistics, V/J segment usage, diversity estimates, rarefaction and pairwise overlap. Diversity was estimated with Chao1, ChaoE, Efron-Thisted, Shannon and inverse Simpson indices, and also on datasets down-sampled to the smallest sample. Repertoire overlap used strict matching of CDR3 nucleotide sequence, V gene and J gene, with Jaccard-based multidimensional scaling clustering. On average, about 800,000 unique TCRB clonotypes were obtained from thymus samples, compared with approximately 80,000 from blood samples.

Rearrangement joined TRBV28 to TRBJ2-7; the D region possibly corresponds to TRBD2 (6 bases align). The receptor comes from a boy younger than two with a congenital heart defect. Donor details come from another sample of the same person, matched by shared clones. Sequencing was performed on thymocytes. The sequenced DNA: TGTGCCAGCAGTTTGAGAGGGAGGAGAAACGAGCAGTACTTC. Its product reads: CASSLRGRRNEQYF.